A single TCR beta chain is shown here with its context. Its antigen remains unknown. With 2 bases removed from V and 8 bases from J, the gap between germline ends came to 21 bases. Per the germline V gene, CDR1 is MNHEY and CDR2 is SMNVEV (reference sequence). The CDR3 has 16 amino acids. This entry belongs to a study of siplizumab effects on memory and regulatory T cells. General study results and limits: Assignment to unstimulated subsets succeeded for only a minor fraction of the alloreactive clones. The study found naive T cells seemingly more diverse than memory cells and seemingly major alloresponse contributors. The study found that mappable alloreactive CD4+ clones averaged about 70% Treg-derived with siplizumab and 25% to 30% in controls.

The data were produced by immunoSEQ multiplex PCR, yet TCRdb's version contains in-frame clones alone and is incomplete. The sample holds approximately 100,000 clones; around 93% are singletons and the top ten take roughly 0.17%. The receptor was derived from a human donor in good health. Sequencing was carried out using non-Treg CD4+ T cells sorted from blood. The chain joins TRBV27 to TRBJ1-1; D possibly corresponds to TRBD1 (6 bases). CDR3 bases: TGTGCCAGCAGTTTAACCTCGGGGGCGAGGTTGGTAGAAGCTTTCTTT. Amino acid sequence: CASSLTSGARLVEAFF.